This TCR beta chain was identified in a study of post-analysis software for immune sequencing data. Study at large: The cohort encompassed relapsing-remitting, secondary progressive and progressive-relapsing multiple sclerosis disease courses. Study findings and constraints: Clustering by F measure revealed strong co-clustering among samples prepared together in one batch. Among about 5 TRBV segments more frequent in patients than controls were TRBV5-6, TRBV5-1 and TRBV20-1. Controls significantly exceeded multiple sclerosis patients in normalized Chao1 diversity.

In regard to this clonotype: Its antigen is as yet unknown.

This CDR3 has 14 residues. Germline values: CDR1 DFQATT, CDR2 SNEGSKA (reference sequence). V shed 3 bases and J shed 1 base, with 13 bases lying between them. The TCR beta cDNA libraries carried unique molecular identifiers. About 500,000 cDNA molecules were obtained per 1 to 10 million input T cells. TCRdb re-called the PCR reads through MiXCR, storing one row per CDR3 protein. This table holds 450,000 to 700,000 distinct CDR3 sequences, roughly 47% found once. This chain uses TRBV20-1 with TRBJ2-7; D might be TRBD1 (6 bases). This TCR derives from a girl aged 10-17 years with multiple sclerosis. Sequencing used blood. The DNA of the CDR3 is TGCAGTGCTAGTCTCTCAGGGGATTCCTACGAGCAGTACTTC. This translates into CSASLSGDSYEQYF.